Detailed here is one T cell receptor (beta chain). This sample was included in a study of tumor-infiltrating lymphocytes in oesophageal squamous cell carcinoma. TCRdb fed the PCR reads into MiXCR, producing one record per CDR3 protein. The table shows roughly 20,000 distinct CDR3 sequences, with 35% to 40% occurring only once. This CDR3 is built from 13 residues. The germline CDR1 and CDR2 sequences are GTSNPN and SVGIG (reference sequence). Trimming cost V 2 bases and J 3 bases, with 8 bases left between them. Sequenced input: esophageal tumor tissue. The chain uses TRBV30 and TRBJ1-5; D ambiguous. The source is a male donor with esophageal squamous cell carcinoma. CDR3 nucleotide sequence: TGTGCCTGGAGTTACACTCTCAATCAGCCCCAGCATTTT. Protein: CAWSYTLNQPQHF.